Listed here are 27 T cell receptor beta chains from one sample, sequenced in a study of beta chain features in type 1 diabetes. Sequencing targeted expressed TCRB transcripts, as all isolated RNA had been reverse transcribed. Profiling relied on immunoSEQ multiplex PCR, and the TCRdb table lists in-frame clones only, not all of them. The sample has 120,000 to 150,000 clones; 9.5% to 10% are singletons. The material sequenced was central memory CD4+ T cells from blood. The receptors derive from a woman between 35 and 50 years old in good health.

This sequence joins TRBV2 and TRBJ1-5, with D possibly matching TRBD1 (6 bases). Germline lookup yields CDR1 SNHLY and CDR2 FYNNEI. Trimming pared 9 bases from V and 0 bases from J, leaving 15 bases between. The CDR3 loop spans 15 amino acids. For the CDR3, the DNA is TGTGCCAGTCACCAAGGACAGACTAGCAATCAGCCCCAGCATTTT. Translation gives CASHQGQTSNQPQHF.

This clone was counted only a few times. The rearrangement joins TRBV18 to TRBJ2-5, with 8 bases aligning to TRBD2. Germline CDR1 reads KGHSH; CDR2 reads LQKENI. Trimming at V came to 5 bases and at J to 1 base, leaving 6 bases not matched to a gene. The CDR3 loop spans 15 amino acids. CDR3 residues: CASSVRSGGQETQYF. The CDR3 bases are TGTGCCAGCTCAGTTAGAAGCGGGGGCCAAGAGACCCAGTACTTC. Full variable domain (rest looked up from reference TRBV18 and TRBJ2-5): NAGVMQNPRHLVRRRGQEARLRCSPMKGHSHVYWYRQLPEEGLKFMVYLQKENIIDESGMPKERFSAEFPKEGPSILRIQQVVRGDSAAYFCASSVRSGGQETQYFGPGTRLLVL.

This clone turned up a few times. The CDR3 sequence is CASSLRRGTSYNEQFF. The CDR3 DNA sequence: TGTGCCAGCAGCTTAAGACGGGGGACTTCCTACAATGAGCAGTTCTTC. The V gene is TRBV7-2, the J gene TRBJ2-1, with a possible D match to TRBD2 (6 bases). V lost 2 bases, J lost 1 base, and 12 bases lay in between. From germline, CDR1 is SGHTA and CDR2 FQGNSA. The CDR3 loop spans 16 amino acids.

The chain employs TRBV25-1 and TRBJ2-5, with 9 bases fitting TRBD2. Germline-derived CDR1 and CDR2 are MGHDK and SYGVNS. This CDR3 spans 15 amino acids. V lost 6 bases to trimming and J lost 0 bases; unmatched junction nucleotides: 5. As DNA, the CDR3 is TGTGCCAGCAGCACTAGCGGGTGGTACCAAGAGACCCAGTACTTC. Amino acid sequence: CASSTSGWYQETQYF.

Only a few counts were recorded for this clone. The gene calls are TRBV7-2 and TRBJ2-7; 8 bases line up with TRBD2. CDR1 and CDR2 from the germline V gene are SGHTA and FQGNSA. The CDR3 extends over 15 amino acids. The junction had 9 bases not matched to a gene; V was cut back by 5 bases and J by 3 bases. In DNA form, the CDR3 reads TGTGCCAGCAGCCGAACAAGCGGGGGCGGCTACGAGCAGTACTTC. Translation gives CASSRTSGGGYEQYF.

The CDR3 bases are TGTGCCAGCAGTTTGGGGGGGGCGGATACGCAGTATTTT. Amino acid sequence: CASSLGGADTQYF. The chain has TRBV28 and TRBJ2-3, with D tentatively TRBD2 (7 bases). This CDR3 contains 13 residues. Trimming removed 3 bases at V and 6 bases at J, with 10 bases between. Germline V CDR1 and CDR2: MDHEN, SYDVKM.

A few counts support this clone. This chain uses TRBV7-2 with TRBJ2-1, with TRBD2 as a possible D gene (5 bases). Germline V gene lookup returns CDR1 SGHTA and CDR2 FQGNSA. The CDR3 has 16 amino acids. Deletions cut 3 bases from V and 4 bases from J, with 16 bases between. The CDR3: CASSLQAGGPYNEQFF. CDR3 in DNA: TGTGCCAGCAGCTTGCAGGCAGGCGGGCCATACAATGAGCAGTTCTTC.

This chain's CDR3 is CASSSSGRPRVNEQFF. The CDR3 region has the DNA TGTGCCAGCAGTTCTAGCGGGCGCCCTAGGGTCAATGAGCAGTTCTTC. The chain combines TRBV2 with TRBJ2-1; 8 positions agree with TRBD2. The CDR3 spans 16 residues. V dropped 5 bases and J dropped 6; count of bases not matched to a gene: 12. Germline V gives CDR1 SNHLY, CDR2 FYNNEI.

The chain recombines TRBV7-8 with TRBJ2-7; D is ambiguous. The germline gives CDR1 SGHVS, CDR2 FQNEAQ. CDR3 length equals 15 residues. With 5 bases removed from V and 5 bases from J, the gap between germline ends came to 19 bases. The CDR3 loop reads CASSLDRVSLDEQYF. Here the CDR3 DNA reads TGTGCCAGCAGCCTTGATCGAGTTTCGTTAGACGAGCAGTACTTC.

The J gene is TRBJ1-4, the V gene TRBV19; TRBD1 matches at 7 bases. With 4 bases clipped from V and 8 bases from J, the junction kept 10 bases outside the gene matches. This CDR3 is 15 amino acids long. Germline V gives CDR1 LNHDA, CDR2 SQIVND (reference sequence). This CDR3 is CASSSLAGQEEKLFF. CDR3 nucleotide sequence: TGTGCCAGTAGTAGCTTGGCCGGACAGGAAGAAAAACTGTTTTTT. The whole variable domain, remainder taken from reference TRBV19 and TRBJ1-4, is DGGITQSPKYLFRKEGQNVTLSCEQNLNHDAMYWYRQDPGQGLRLIYYSQIVNDFQKGDIAEGYSVSREKKESFPLTVTSAQKNPTAFYLCASSSLAGQEEKLFFGSGTQLSVL.

The DNA for the CDR3 is TGTGCCAGTAGTTCAAAGGGACTAGCGGGGGTAAGTTACAATGAGCAGTTCTTC. This gives the protein CASSSKGLAGVSYNEQFF. The V gene is TRBV19, the J gene TRBJ2-1, with 14 positions matching TRBD2. Germline V lookup: CDR1 LNHDA, CDR2 SQIVND (reference sequence). The CDR3 covers 18 residues. V lost 5 bases, J lost 4 bases, and 10 bases stayed unmatched. The whole variable domain, filled in from reference TRBV19 and TRBJ2-1, reads DGGITQSPKYLFRKEGQNVTLSCEQNLNHDAMYWYRQDPGQGLRLIYYSQIVNDFQKGDIAEGYSVSREKKESFPLTVTSAQKNPTAFYLCASSSKGLAGVSYNEQFFGPGTRLTVL.

V and J are TRBV2 and TRBJ2-5, with a possible D match to TRBD1 (5 bases). Germline assignment: CDR1 SNHLY and CDR2 FYNNEI. V gave up 11 bases and J gave up 1 base, with 23 bases separating them. The CDR3 sequence is 16 residues long. The CDR3 coding sequence is TGTGCCCCCTCCTATTGGACATTGCGAGGCCAAGAGACCCAGTACTTC. Its translation: CAPSYWTLRGQETQYF.

This clone turned up a few times. This chain joins TRBV7-9 and TRBJ1-1; TRBD1 might be the D (5 bases). Germline V gene lookup returns CDR1 SEHNR and CDR2 FQNEAQ (reference sequence). The germline V and J ends were trimmed by 0 bases and 1 base, with 9 bases remaining between them. This CDR3 has 15 residues. In DNA form, the CDR3 reads TGTGCCAGCAGCTTAGCAGGCAGGGAGAACACTGAAGCTTTCTTT. Protein sequence: CASSLAGRENTEAFF.

The chain combines TRBV27 with TRBJ2-3; 8 nucleotides align to TRBD1. The germline CDR1 and CDR2 sequences are MNHEY and SMNVEV (reference sequence). With V trimmed by 5 bases and J by 5 bases, 12 bases remained unmatched. CDR3 length equals 16 residues. Written as DNA, the CDR3 is TGTGCCAGCAGTGCCGCCCGGACAGGGACTGGAGATACGCAGTATTTT. Protein: CASSAARTGTGDTQYF.

This clone was counted between two and nine times. The chain uses TRBV6-1 and TRBJ1-2; TRBD1 aligns across 8 bases. There are 13 residues in the CDR3. The germline gives CDR1 MNHNS, CDR2 SASEGT. The ends lost 1 base at V and 8 bases at J; junction bases unmatched: 3. Here the CDR3 DNA reads TGTGCCAGCAGTGAAGTGTCAGGGGGCGGCTACACCTTC. Residues: CASSEVSGGGYTF.

For this clone: One end of the junction does not line up with germline, which may come from a read error. This chain connects TRBV15 to TRBJ1-4; 9 bases match TRBD1. There are 17 residues in the CDR3. Germline assignment: CDR1 LNHNV and CDR2 YYDKDF (reference sequence). CDR3 DNA: TGTGCCACCAGCCGAGAGGATACAGGGGGCCTTAATGAAAAACTGTTTTTT. Translation gives CATSREDTGGLNEKLFF.

The chain uses TRBV6-1 and TRBJ1-1, with D unclear. Germline CDR1 reads MNHNS; CDR2 reads SASEGT. The CDR3 consists of 12 residues. V was shortened by 7 bases and J by 4 bases, with 10 bases between the two germline ends. CDR3 sequence: CASTESGTEAFF. CDR3 coding DNA: TGTGCCAGCACCGAAAGCGGCACTGAAGCTTTCTTT.

This clone was seen a few times. V and J are TRBV7-2 and TRBJ2-3; 8 bases map to TRBD2. CDR3 length: 15 amino acids. Unmatched junction bases numbered 10, after V lost 5 bases and J lost 6 bases. Germline assignment: CDR1 SGHTA and CDR2 FQGNSA. In DNA form, the CDR3 reads TGTGCCAGCAGCCCCCGGGGGAGCGGGGGCGATACGCAGTATTTT. It codes for CASSPRGSGGDTQYF.

This clone was detected only a few times. The chain recombines TRBV7-8 with TRBJ1-6; possible D gene TRBD1, 5 bases. V lost 1 base and J lost 8, with 9 bases in between. Germline values: CDR1 SGHVS, CDR2 FQNEAQ. This CDR3 is built from 14 residues. CDR3 sequence: CASSLGGGDSPLHF. Here the CDR3 DNA reads TGTGCCAGCAGCTTAGGGGGGGGAGATTCACCCCTCCACTTT. Together with reference TRBV7-8 and TRBJ1-6, the CDR3 gives the full variable domain: GAGVSQSPRYKVAKRGQDVALRCDPISGHVSLFWYQQALGQGPEFLTYFQNEAQLDKSGLPSDRFFAERPEGSVSTLKIQRTQQEDSAVYLCASSLGGGDSPLHFGNGTRLTVT.

This clone occurred a few times. V usage is TRBV29-1 and J usage is TRBJ1-2, with D unresolved. Germline CDR1 and CDR2: SQVTM and ANQGSEA. V gave up 8 bases and J gave up 6 bases, with 10 bases separating them. The CDR3 extends over 10 amino acids. CDR3 DNA: TGCAGCCAATCGAGAGATGGCTACACCTTC. Translated, it gives CSQSRDGYTF.

This clone was recorded at least ten times. The rearrangement joins TRBV6-5 to TRBJ2-3, with D maybe TRBD1 (6 bases). CDR1 and CDR2 from the germline V gene are MNHEY and SVGAGI. CDR3 size: 14 residues. V was shortened by 5 bases and J by 5 bases, with 14 bases between the two germline ends. CDR3 nucleotides: TGTGCCAGCAGTCGATCCTTAGGGGGAGATACGCAGTATTTT. Its protein product is CASSRSLGGDTQYF.

This clone showed up just a few times. This chain uses TRBV11-2 with TRBJ2-5; D may be TRBD2 (7 bases). Germline loops: CDR1 SGHAT, CDR2 FQNNGV. There are 13 residues in the CDR3. V was pared by 5 bases and J by 4 bases, with 11 bases between. The CDR3 region is CASSEGGRETQYF. DNA for the CDR3: TGTGCCAGCAGCGAGGGGGGGAGAGAGACCCAGTACTTC.

This chain links TRBV7-2 with TRBJ2-2; 7 positions match TRBD1. Per germline, CDR1 SGHTA and CDR2 FQGNSA. Trimming cost V 7 bases and J 4 bases; bases outside gene matches: 6. The CDR3 runs 14 residues. CDR3: CASTRGGTTGELFF. Written as DNA, the CDR3 is TGTGCCAGCACCCGAGGGGGCACCACCGGGGAGCTGTTTTTT.

The table lists this clone with many counts. The chain uses TRBV29-1 and TRBJ2-3; possibly TRBD2 for D (6 bases). This CDR3 contains 13 residues. CDR1 and CDR2 from the germline V gene are SQVTM and ANQGSEA. Trimming left V 6 bases short and J 1 base short, with 11 bases between. CDR3 amino acids: CSVAGGGTDTQYF. CDR3 nucleotides: TGCAGCGTGGCCGGGGGAGGCACAGATACGCAGTATTTT.

The V and J genes are TRBV5-1 and TRBJ1-3; D gene unclear. Germline loops: CDR1 SGHRS, CDR2 YFSETQ. Trimming removed 0 bases from V and 2 bases from J, with 9 bases in between. The CDR3 runs 15 residues. CDR3: CASSLGMAAGNTIYF. In DNA, the CDR3 is TGCGCCAGCAGCTTGGGCATGGCGGCTGGAAACACCATATATTTT.

The chain is built from TRBV10-2 and TRBJ1-4; D gene ambiguous. The CDR3 sequence is 15 residues long. Germline CDR1 and CDR2: WSHSY and SAAADI. V lost 4 bases and J 7 bases, leaving 16 bases between the germline ends. The CDR3 DNA reads as TGCGCCAGCAGTGGTGAGCCGAGAACGGGTGAAAAACTGTTTTTT. Translating it yields CASSGEPRTGEKLFF.

This clone was detected ten times or more. This chain joins TRBV7-9 and TRBJ2-1; no reliable D call. Germline V gene lookup returns CDR1 SEHNR and CDR2 FQNEAQ (reference sequence). With 0 bases removed from V and 13 bases from J, the gap between germline ends came to 7 bases. The CDR3 runs to 11 residues. CDR3 sequence reads: CASSLASEQFF. DNA of the CDR3: TGTGCCAGCAGCTTAGCCTCAGAACAGTTCTTC.